These T cell receptor beta chains were read from a single sample in a study of CD8 T cells in ankylosing spondylitis. TCRdb ran MiXCR on the 5' RACE reads and lists one entry per CDR3 protein. The sample consists of about 240,000 distinct CDR3 sequences, around 9.2% of them appearing once. The sequencing sample was made of blood, either unsorted or a sorted T cell fraction (not recorded which). Receptors originate from a male donor with ankylosing spondylitis or in good health (not recorded which). The CDR3 runs from the conserved cysteine through the conserved F or W. A D gene is named only where the DNA matches it firmly. Not every row has a clone size; where given, it reads once, few, many or a size class.

. | TRBJ2-7 | many | TRBV6-5 | CASSYSGGPTYEQYF | TGTGCCAGCAGTTACTCCGGCGGGCCCACCTACGAGCAGTACTTC
. | TRBJ1-6 | . | TRBV5-5 | CASSLVADSPLHF | TGTGCCAGCAGCTTGGTAGCGGATTCACCCCTCCACTTT
TRBD1 | TRBJ1-1 | many | TRBV6-1 | CASRRGQRGPFF | TGTGCCAGCAGGCGGGGACAGCGGGGGCCTTTCTTT
. | TRBJ1-2 | many | TRBV9 | CASSHGGPNYGYTF | TGTGCCAGCAGCCATGGGGGACCGAACTATGGCTACACCTTC
. | TRBJ2-3 | many | TRBV7-2 | CASSYYGDSTDTQYF | TGTGCCAGCAGCTATTACGGCGATAGCACAGATACGCAGTATTTT
TRBD2 | TRBJ2-3 | many | TRBV6-1 | CASSERIAGGYTQYF | TGTGCCAGCAGTGAAAGAATAGCGGGGGGATATACGCAGTATTTT
TRBD1 | TRBJ1-2 | many | TRBV12-3/TRBV12-4 | CASSNHQGVYYGYTF | TGTGCCAGCAGTAATCACCAGGGGGTCTACTATGGCTACACCTTC
TRBD1 | TRBJ2-7 | . | TRBV4-1 | CASSQDRTGTYEQYF | TGCGCCAGCAGCCAAGATAGGACAGGGACCTACGAGCAGTACTTC
TRBD1 | TRBJ1-2 | many | TRBV27 | CASSGTGANYGYTF | TGTGCCAGCAGTGGGACAGGTGCTAACTATGGCTACACCTTC
. | TRBJ1-1 | many | TRBV29-1 | CAASQLRNTEAFF | TGCGCTGCCAGTCAACTGCGGAACACTGAAGCTTTCTTT
TRBD1 | TRBJ2-7 | . | TRBV5-1 | CASSPAETGYEQYF | TGCGCCAGCAGCCCAGCGGAGACAGGGTACGAGCAGTACTTC
. | TRBJ2-7 | many | TRBV3-1 | CASSLAYQAYEQYF | TGTGCCAGCAGCCTGGCTTACCAGGCCTACGAGCAGTACTTC
TRBD2 | TRBJ2-5 | . | TRBV9 | CASSDGTSGNLETQYF | TGTGCCAGCAGCGACGGGACTAGCGGAAATCTCGAGACCCAGTACTTC
. | TRBJ1-1 | few | TRBV14 | CASSQEAGRGNTEAFF | TGTGCCAGCAGCCAAGAGGCCGGACGGGGGAACACTGAAGCTTTCTTT
. | TRBJ2-2 | few | TRBV27 | CASSLKGRNTGELFF | TGTGCCAGCAGTTTAAAGGGGAGGAACACCGGGGAGCTGTTTTTT
TRBD1 | TRBJ2-1 | many | TRBV11-1 | CASSPGQGAWDYFNEQFF | TGTGCCAGCAGCCCCGGACAGGGGGCATGGGACTACTTCAATGAGCAGTTCTTC
. | TRBJ2-5 | few | TRBV6-1 | CASTLGGTSQETQYF | TGTGCCAGCACTCTGGGGGGTACCTCCCAAGAGACCCAGTACTTC
. | TRBJ1-1 | many | TRBV5-6 | CASSSFSQGEAFF | TGTGCCAGCAGCTCCTTCTCCCAGGGGGAAGCTTTCTTT
. | TRBJ2-3 | many | TRBV20-1 | CSATPGLGTDTQYF | TGCAGTGCAACCCCGGGGCTCGGAACAGATACGCAGTATTTT
. | TRBJ1-1 | many | TRBV20-1 | CSAYGQMNTEAFF | TGCAGTGCTTATGGACAGATGAACACTGAAGCTTTCTTT
. | TRBJ2-2 | many | TRBV15 | CATSRGADNTGELFF | TGTGCCACCAGCAGAGGGGCAGATAACACCGGGGAGCTGTTTTTT
. | TRBJ2-7 | . | TRBV12-3/TRBV12-4 | CASSRGRQYEQYF | TGTGCCAGCAGTCGGGGACGCCAATACGAGCAGTACTTC
TRBD2 | TRBJ2-1 | many | TRBV20-1 | CSASRAGVAYNEQFF | TGCAGTGCTTCCCGAGCGGGAGTGGCCTACAATGAGCAGTTCTTC
. | TRBJ1-2 | many | TRBV20-1 | CSAAEKGYTF | TGCAGTGCTGCAGAAAAGGGCTACACCTTC
TRBD2 | TRBJ2-1 | . | TRBV20-1 | CSAGPGGRGNEQFF | TGCAGTGCCGGCCCGGGAGGAAGGGGCAATGAGCAGTTCTTC
. | TRBJ1-5 | many | TRBV5-6 | CASSLWADSNQPQHF | TGTGCCAGCAGCTTGTGGGCAGATAGCAATCAGCCCCAGCATTTT
. | TRBJ2-6 | few | TRBV6-2/TRBV6-3 | CASSYRPRTANSGANVLTF | TGTGCCAGCAGTTACCGCCCTCGGACCGCAAATTCTGGGGCCAACGTCCTGACTTTC
. | TRBJ1-3 | once | TRBV20-1 | CSARGLGNTIYF | TGCAGTGCTAGAGGTCTTGGAAACACCATATATTTT
. | TRBJ2-7 | . | TRBV20-1 | CSATGLGYEQYF | TGCAGTGCCACGGGACTGGGGTACGAGCAGTACTTC
. | TRBJ1-5 | many | TRBV5-6 | CASSLTADVSQPQHF | TGTGCCAGCAGCTTGACCGCGGACGTGAGTCAGCCCCAGCATTTT
. | TRBJ1-1 | many | TRBV12-3/TRBV12-4 | CASTPLIGTEAFF | TGTGCCAGCACTCCGTTGATCGGTACTGAAGCTTTCTTT
. | TRBJ1-1 | many | TRBV7-9 | CASEAAGTEAFF | TGTGCCAGCGAAGCAGCCGGCACTGAAGCTTTCTTT
. | TRBJ1-1 | many | TRBV5-1 | CASSFGGSGTEAFF | TGCGCCAGCAGCTTCGGGGGATCGGGGACTGAAGCTTTCTTT
TRBD2 | TRBJ2-1 | many | TRBV9 | CASSPRTSGFYNEQFF | TGTGCCAGCAGCCCGAGGACTAGCGGTTTTTACAATGAGCAGTTCTTC
TRBD2 | TRBJ2-3 | many | TRBV5-1 | CASSTGTSGGITDTQYF | TGCGCCAGCAGCACTGGGACTAGCGGGGGGATCACAGATACGCAGTATTTT
TRBD1 | TRBJ1-5 | . | TRBV7-2 | CASSLGRQGSQPQHF | TGTGCCAGCAGCTTAGGCAGACAGGGTAGTCAGCCCCAGCATTTT
. | TRBJ1-2 | many | TRBV12-3/TRBV12-4 | CASSPSLGYGYTF | TGTGCCAGCAGTCCCTCTCTCGGTTATGGCTACACCTTC
TRBD1 | TRBJ2-5 | many | TRBV29-1 | CSVPGQGILHQETQYF | TGCAGCGTTCCGGGACAGGGGATCCTCCACCAAGAGACCCAGTACTTC
TRBD1 | TRBJ2-2 | few | TRBV7-6 | CASSRGQGASAGELFF | TGTGCCAGCAGCCGAGGACAGGGGGCGAGCGCCGGGGAGCTGTTTTTT
. | TRBJ2-3 | many | TRBV5-6 | CASSLEGPDSPRLYTDTQYF | TGTGCCAGCAGCTTGGAGGGCCCGGACTCTCCTAGGCTTTACACAGATACGCAGTATTTT
. | TRBJ2-2 | many | TRBV12-3/TRBV12-4 | CAHPGRAAGELFF | TGTGCCCACCCGGGTAGGGCCGCCGGGGAGCTGTTTTTT
. | TRBJ1-4 | once | TRBV3-1 | CASSPGLGEKLFF | TGTGCCAGCAGCCCTGGACTCGGTGAAAAACTGTTTTTT
TRBD1 | TRBJ2-2 | many | TRBV24-1 | CATSDAGTVNTGELFF | TGTGCCACCAGTGACGCCGGGACAGTGAACACCGGGGAGCTGTTTTTT
. | TRBJ1-1 | few | TRBV7-9 | CASSFGEIGAFF | TGTGCCAGCAGCTTCGGGGAAATAGGAGCTTTCTTT
. | TRBJ2-5 | . | TRBV7-2 | CASSSTSGQKTQYF | TGTGCCAGCAGCTCCACCTCTGGACAGAAGACCCAGTACTTC
. | TRBJ1-1 | few | TRBV27 | CASSPTPRTGPSNTEAFF | TGTGCCAGCAGCCCCACCCCTCGGACCGGACCGTCGAACACTGAAGCTTTCTTT
TRBD1 | TRBJ2-6 | . | TRBV6-2/TRBV6-3 | CASSFYYRGAGANVLTF | TGTGCCAGCAGTTTTTATTACAGGGGTGCTGGGGCCAACGTCCTGACTTTC
. | TRBJ2-7 | many | TRBV2 | CAIFLMDRGSYEQYF | TGTGCCATCTTCCTAATGGACCGCGGCTCCTACGAGCAGTACTTC
TRBD1 | TRBJ2-2 | . | TRBV3-1 | CAFSRARILGTGDSGELFF | TGTGCCTTCAGTCGAGCTAGGATACTCGGGACAGGGGATTCCGGGGAGCTGTTTTTT
. | TRBJ2-3 | many | TRBV5-1 | CASSFDGASTDTQYF | TGCGCCAGCAGCTTCGACGGAGCTAGCACAGATACGCAGTATTTT
. | TRBJ2-7 | . | TRBV7-9 | CASSFPPSSYEQYF | TGTGCCAGCAGCTTCCCCCCCAGCTCCTACGAGCAGTACTTC
. | TRBJ2-7 | many | TRBV15 | CATSRSVGQSYEQYF | TGTGCCACCAGCAGATCCGTTGGACAGTCCTACGAGCAGTACTTC
. | TRBJ1-2 | . | TRBV19 | CATRGGRDYGYTF | TGTGCCACCCGGGGGGGTAGGGACTATGGCTACACCTTC